This T cell receptor beta chain is from a study of T cell responses to AZD1222 COVID-19 vaccine. Study-wide results and limits: Spike-specific TCR breadth and depth both grew after two AZD1222 doses.

Germline V lookup: CDR1 SNHLY, CDR2 FYNNEI. The CDR3 runs 17 residues. With 4 bases removed from V and 0 bases from J, the gap between germline ends came to 16 bases. The method was immunoSEQ multiplex PCR; TCRdb's version includes in-frame clones alone and lacks a portion of them. The profile shows tens of thousands of clones, 85% of them singletons. Concerning this clone itself: What it binds is unknown.

This specimen was peripheral blood, taken on day 0 of AZD1222 vaccination. This clonotype was sampled from an adult in good health. The chain joins TRBV2 to TRBJ2-1; D possibly corresponds to TRBD1 (5 bases). CDR3 in amino acids: CASSGQNWAYSYNEQFF. The CDR3 DNA reads as TGTGCCAGCAGTGGACAGAATTGGGCCTACTCCTACAATGAGCAGTTCTTC.